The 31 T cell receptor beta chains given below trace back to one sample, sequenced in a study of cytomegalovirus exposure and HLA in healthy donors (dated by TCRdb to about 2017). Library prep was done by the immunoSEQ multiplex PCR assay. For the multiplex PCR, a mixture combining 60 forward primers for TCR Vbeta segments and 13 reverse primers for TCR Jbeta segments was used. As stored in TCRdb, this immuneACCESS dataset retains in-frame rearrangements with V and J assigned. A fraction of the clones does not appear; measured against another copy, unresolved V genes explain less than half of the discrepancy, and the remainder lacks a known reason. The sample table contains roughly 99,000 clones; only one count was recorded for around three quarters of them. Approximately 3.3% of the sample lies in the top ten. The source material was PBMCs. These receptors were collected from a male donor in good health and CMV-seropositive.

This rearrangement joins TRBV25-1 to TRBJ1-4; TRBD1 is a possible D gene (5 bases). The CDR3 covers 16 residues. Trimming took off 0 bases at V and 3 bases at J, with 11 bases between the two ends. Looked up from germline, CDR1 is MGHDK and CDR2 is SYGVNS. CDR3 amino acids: CASSEYGGRPNEKLFF. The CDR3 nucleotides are TGTGCCAGCAGTGAATACGGGGGTCGCCCTAATGAAAAACTGTTTTTT.

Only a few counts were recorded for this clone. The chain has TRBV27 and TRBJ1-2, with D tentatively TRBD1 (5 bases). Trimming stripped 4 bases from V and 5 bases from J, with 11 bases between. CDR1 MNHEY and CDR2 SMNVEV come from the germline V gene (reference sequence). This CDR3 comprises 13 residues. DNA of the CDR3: TGTGCCAGCAGTTCAGCGACAGTTTATGGCTACACCTTC. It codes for CASSSATVYGYTF.

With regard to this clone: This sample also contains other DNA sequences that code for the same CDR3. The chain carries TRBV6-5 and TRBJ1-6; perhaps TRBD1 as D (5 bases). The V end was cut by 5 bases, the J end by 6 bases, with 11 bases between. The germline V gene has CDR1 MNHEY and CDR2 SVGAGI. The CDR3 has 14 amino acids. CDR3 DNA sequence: TGTGCCAGCAGTCATTGGGGGGGTAATTCACCCCTCCACTTT. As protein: CASSHWGGNSPLHF.

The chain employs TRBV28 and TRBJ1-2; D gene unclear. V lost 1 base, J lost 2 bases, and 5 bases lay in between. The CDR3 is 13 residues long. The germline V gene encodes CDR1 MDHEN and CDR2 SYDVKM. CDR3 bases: TGTGCCAGCAGTTTATATGAGAACTATGGCTACACCTTC. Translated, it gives CASSLYENYGYTF.

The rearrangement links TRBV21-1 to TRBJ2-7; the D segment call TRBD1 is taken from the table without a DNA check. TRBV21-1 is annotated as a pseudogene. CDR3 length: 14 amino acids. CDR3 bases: TGTGCCAGTATTTATGGGGGCCCCCCTTGGGAGCAGTACTTC. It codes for CASIYGGPPWEQYF.

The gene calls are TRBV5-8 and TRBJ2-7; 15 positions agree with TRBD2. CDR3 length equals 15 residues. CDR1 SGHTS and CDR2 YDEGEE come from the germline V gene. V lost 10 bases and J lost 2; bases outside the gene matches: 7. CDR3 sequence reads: CAGGLAGGAAYEQYF. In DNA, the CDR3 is TGTGCCGGGGGACTAGCGGGGGGCGCCGCCTACGAGCAGTACTTC.

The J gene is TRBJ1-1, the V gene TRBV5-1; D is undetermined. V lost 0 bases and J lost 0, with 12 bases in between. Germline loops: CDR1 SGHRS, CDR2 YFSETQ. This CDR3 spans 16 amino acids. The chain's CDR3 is CASSLGMRAMNTEAFF. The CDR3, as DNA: TGCGCCAGCAGCTTGGGGATGCGGGCCATGAACACTGAAGCTTTCTTT.

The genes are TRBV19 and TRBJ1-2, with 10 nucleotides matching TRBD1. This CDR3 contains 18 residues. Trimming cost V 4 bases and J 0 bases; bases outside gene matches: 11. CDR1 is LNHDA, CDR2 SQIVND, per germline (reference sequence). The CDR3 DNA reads TGTGCCAGTAGTAGGCCGACAGGGGGCGAGGGTTCTAACTATGGCTACACCTTC. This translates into CASSRPTGGEGSNYGYTF. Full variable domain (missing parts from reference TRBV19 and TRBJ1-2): DGGITQSPKYLFRKEGQNVTLSCEQNLNHDAMYWYRQDPGQGLRLIYYSQIVNDFQKGDIAEGYSVSREKKESFPLTVTSAQKNPTAFYLCASSRPTGGEGSNYGYTFGSGTRLTVV.

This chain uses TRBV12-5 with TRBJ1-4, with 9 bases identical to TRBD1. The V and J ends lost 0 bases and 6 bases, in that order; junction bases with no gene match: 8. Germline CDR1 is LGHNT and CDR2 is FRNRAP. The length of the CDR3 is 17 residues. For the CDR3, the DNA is TGTGCTAGTGGTTTGGTACTGAGTCGGGACAGGGATGAAAAACTGTTTTTT. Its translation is CASGLVLSRDRDEKLFF.

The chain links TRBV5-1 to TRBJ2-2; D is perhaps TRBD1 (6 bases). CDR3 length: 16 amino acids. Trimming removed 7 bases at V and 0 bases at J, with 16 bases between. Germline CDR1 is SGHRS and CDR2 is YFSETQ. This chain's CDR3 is CASYTGSTSNTGELFF. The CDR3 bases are TGCGCCAGCTACACAGGGTCCACTTCGAACACCGGGGAGCTGTTTTTT.

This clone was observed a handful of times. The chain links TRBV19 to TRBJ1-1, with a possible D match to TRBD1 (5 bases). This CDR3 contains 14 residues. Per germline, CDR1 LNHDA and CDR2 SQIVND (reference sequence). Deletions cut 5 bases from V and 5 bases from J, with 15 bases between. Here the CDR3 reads CASSGSGKWTEAFF. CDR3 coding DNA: TGTGCCAGTAGTGGGTCAGGGAAATGGACTGAAGCTTTCTTT. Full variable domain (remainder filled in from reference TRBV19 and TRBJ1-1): DGGITQSPKYLFRKEGQNVTLSCEQNLNHDAMYWYRQDPGQGLRLIYYSQIVNDFQKGDIAEGYSVSREKKESFPLTVTSAQKNPTAFYLCASSGSGKWTEAFFGQGTRLTVV.

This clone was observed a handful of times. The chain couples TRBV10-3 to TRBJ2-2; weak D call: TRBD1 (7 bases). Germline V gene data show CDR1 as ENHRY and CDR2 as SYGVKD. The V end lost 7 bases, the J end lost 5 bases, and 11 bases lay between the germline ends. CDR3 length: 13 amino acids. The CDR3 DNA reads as TGTGCCATCAAGGGGGCGGGGACCGGGGAGCTGTTTTTT. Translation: CAIKGAGTGELFF.

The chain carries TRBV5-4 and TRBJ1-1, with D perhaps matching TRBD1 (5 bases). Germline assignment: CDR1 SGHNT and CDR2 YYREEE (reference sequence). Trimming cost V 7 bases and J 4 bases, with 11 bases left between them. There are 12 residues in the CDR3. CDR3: CASQNRGTEAFF. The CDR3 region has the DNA TGTGCCAGCCAAAATAGGGGCACTGAAGCTTTCTTT.

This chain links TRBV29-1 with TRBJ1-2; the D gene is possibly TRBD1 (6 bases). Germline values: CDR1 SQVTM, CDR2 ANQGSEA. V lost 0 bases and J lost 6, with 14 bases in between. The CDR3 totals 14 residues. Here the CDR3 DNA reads TGCAGCGTTGAAGACAGGGGAGGGCGGAATGGCTACACCTTC. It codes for CSVEDRGGRNGYTF.

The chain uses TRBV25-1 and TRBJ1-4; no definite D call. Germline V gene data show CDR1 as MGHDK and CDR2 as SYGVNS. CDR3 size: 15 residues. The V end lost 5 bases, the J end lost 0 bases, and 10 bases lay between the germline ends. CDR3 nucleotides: TGTGCCAGCAGTAGAACAGCTGCAACTAATGAAAAACTGTTTTTT. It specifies CASSRTAATNEKLFF. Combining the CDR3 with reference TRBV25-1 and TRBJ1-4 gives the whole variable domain EADIYQTPRYLVIGTGKKITLECSQTMGHDKMYWYQQDPGMELHLIHYSYGVNSTEKGDLSSESTVSRIRTEHFPLTLESARPSHTSQYLCASSRTAATNEKLFFGSGTQLSVL.

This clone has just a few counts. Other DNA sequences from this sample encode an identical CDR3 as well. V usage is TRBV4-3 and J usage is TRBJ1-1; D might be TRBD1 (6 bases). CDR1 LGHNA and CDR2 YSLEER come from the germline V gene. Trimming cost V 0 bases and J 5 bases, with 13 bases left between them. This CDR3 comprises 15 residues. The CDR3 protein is CASSQERGGWTEAFF. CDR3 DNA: TGCGCCAGCAGCCAAGAGCGAGGGGGTTGGACTGAAGCTTTCTTT.

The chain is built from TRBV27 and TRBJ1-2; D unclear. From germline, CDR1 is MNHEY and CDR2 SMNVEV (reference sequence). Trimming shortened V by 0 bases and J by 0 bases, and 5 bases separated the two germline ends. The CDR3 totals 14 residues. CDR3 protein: CASSLSWPNYGYTF. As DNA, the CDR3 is TGTGCCAGCAGTTTATCGTGGCCTAACTATGGCTACACCTTC.

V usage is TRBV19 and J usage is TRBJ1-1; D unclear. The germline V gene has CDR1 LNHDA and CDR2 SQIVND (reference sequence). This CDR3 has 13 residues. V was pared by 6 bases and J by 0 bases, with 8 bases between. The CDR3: CASRSLLNTEAFF. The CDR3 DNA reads TGTGCCAGTAGGAGCTTATTGAACACTGAAGCTTTCTTT.

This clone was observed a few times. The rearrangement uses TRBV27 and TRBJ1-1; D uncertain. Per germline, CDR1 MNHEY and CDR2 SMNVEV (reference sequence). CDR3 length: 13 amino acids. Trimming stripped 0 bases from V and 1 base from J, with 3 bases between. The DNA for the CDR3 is TGTGCCAGCAGTTTATCTCGGAACACTGAAGCTTTCTTT. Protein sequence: CASSLSRNTEAFF.

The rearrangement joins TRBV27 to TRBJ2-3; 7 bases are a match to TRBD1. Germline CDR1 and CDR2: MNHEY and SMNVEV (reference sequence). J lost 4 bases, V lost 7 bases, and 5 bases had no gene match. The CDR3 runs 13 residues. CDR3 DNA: TGTGCCAGCATGGGACAGCGCCCAGATACGCAGTATTTT. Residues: CASMGQRPDTQYF.

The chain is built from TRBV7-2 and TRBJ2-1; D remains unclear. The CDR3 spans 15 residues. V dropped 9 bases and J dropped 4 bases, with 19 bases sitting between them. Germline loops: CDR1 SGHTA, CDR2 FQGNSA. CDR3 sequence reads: CASSPGQAPYNEQFF. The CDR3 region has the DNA TGTGCCAGTTCGCCTGGTCAGGCGCCTTACAATGAGCAGTTCTTC. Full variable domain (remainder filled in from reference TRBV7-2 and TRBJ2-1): GAGVSQSPSNKVTEKGKDVELRCDPISGHTALYWYRQSLGQGLEFLIYFQGNSAPDKSGLPSDRFSAERTGGSVSTLTIQRTQQEDSAVYLCASSPGQAPYNEQFFGPGTRLTVL.

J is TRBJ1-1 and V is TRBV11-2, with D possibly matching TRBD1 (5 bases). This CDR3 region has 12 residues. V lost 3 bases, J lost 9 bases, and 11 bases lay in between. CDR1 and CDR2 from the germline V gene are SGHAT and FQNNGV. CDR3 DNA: TGTGCCAGCAGCTTCAGGGCGGATAAAGCTTTCTTT. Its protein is CASSFRADKAFF.

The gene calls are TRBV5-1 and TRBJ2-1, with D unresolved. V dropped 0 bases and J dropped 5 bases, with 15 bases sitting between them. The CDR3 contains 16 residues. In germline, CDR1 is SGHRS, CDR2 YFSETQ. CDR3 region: CASSLAPEAANNEQFF. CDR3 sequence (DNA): TGCGCCAGCAGCTTGGCCCCCGAGGCTGCCAACAATGAGCAGTTCTTC.

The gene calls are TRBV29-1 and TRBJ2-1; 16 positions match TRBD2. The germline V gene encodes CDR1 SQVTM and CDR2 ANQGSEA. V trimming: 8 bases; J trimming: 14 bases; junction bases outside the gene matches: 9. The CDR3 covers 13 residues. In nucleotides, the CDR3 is TGCAGCCAGTCCGGGACTAGCGGGGGGGCCGAGTTCTTC. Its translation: CSQSGTSGGAEFF.

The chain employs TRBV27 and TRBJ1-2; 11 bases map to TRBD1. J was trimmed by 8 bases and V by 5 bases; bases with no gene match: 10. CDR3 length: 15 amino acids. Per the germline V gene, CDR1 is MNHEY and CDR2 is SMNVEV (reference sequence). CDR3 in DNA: TGTGCCAGCAGTCCCGGGACAGGGGGAATTAAGGGCTACACCTTC. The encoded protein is CASSPGTGGIKGYTF.

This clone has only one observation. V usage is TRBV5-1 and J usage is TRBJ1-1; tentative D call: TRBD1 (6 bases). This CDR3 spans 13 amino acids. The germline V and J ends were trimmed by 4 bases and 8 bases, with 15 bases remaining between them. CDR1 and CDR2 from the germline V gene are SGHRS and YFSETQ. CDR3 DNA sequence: TGCGCCAGCAGCCGGGGGGGCCCGGGGGAAGCTTTCTTT. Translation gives CASSRGGPGEAFF.

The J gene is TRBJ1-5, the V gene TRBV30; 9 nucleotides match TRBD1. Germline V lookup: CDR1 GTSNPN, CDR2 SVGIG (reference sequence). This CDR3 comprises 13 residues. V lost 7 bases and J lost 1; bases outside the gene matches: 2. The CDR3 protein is CAFGQGSNQPQHF. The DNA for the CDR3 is TGTGCCTTTGGACAGGGGAGCAATCAGCCCCAGCATTTT.

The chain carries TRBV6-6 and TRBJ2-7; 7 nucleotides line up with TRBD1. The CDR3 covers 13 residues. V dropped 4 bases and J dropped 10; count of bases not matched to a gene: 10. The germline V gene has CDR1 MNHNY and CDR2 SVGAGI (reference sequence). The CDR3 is CASSSRDSLSQYF. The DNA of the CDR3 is TGTGCCAGCAGTTCACGGGACAGCCTGTCACAGTACTTC.

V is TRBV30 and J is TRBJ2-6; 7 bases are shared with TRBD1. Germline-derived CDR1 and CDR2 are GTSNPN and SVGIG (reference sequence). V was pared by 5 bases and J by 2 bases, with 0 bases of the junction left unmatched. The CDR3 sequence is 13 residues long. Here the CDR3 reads CAWDRAGANVLTF. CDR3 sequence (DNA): TGTGCCTGGGACAGGGCTGGGGCCAACGTCCTGACTTTC.

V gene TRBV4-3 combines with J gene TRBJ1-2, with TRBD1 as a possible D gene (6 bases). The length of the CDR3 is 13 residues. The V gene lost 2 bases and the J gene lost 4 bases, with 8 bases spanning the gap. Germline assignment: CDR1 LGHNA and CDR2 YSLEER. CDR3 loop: CASSQQGFYGYTF. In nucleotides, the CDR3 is TGCGCCAGCAGCCAACAGGGGTTCTATGGCTACACCTTC.

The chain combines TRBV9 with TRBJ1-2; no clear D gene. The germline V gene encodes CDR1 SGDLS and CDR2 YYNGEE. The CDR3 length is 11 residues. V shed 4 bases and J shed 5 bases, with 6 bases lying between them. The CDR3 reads CASSLLYGYTF. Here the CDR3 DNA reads TGTGCCAGCAGCTTACTTTATGGCTACACCTTC.